This is a list of T cell receptor beta chains from one sample in a study of blood T cell repertoires in COVID-19. Sequencing used immunoSEQ multiplex PCR; TCRdb keeps in-frame clones, though not all of them. The sample records approximately 150,000 clones, 78% being singletons. The sequenced sample consisted of peripheral blood. These receptors were obtained from a woman between 55 and 75 years old with acute or convalescent COVID-19. Both conserved end residues are part of each CDR3. A D gene is named only where the DNA matches it firmly. Rows give clone size only sometimes, using once, few, many, or a class for an expanded clone.

clone size	J gene	V gene	D gene	CDR3 protein	CDR3 DNA
-	TRBJ2-3	TRBV5-1	TRBD2	CASSLVLAGSTDTQYF	TGCGCCAGCAGCTTGGTGTTAGCGGGAAGCACAGATACGCAGTATTTT
-	TRBJ2-2	TRBV19	-	CASSIGTSNTGELFF	TGTGCCAGTAGTATAGGGACTTCTAACACCGGGGAGCTGTTTTTT
-	TRBJ2-7	TRBV2	-	CASAVPYEQYF	TGTGCCAGCGCGGTTCCCTACGAGCAGTACTTC
-	TRBJ2-7	TRBV6-6	-	CATTDSLGEQYF	TGTGCCACCACGGACAGTCTGGGGGAGCAGTACTTC
-	TRBJ2-1	TRBV2	-	CASSESTGHNEQFF	TGTGCCAGCAGTGAATCGACAGGTCACAATGAGCAGTTCTTC
few	TRBJ2-3	TRBV2	TRBD2	CASGLAGTDTQYF	TGTGCCAGTGGACTAGCGGGAACAGATACGCAGTATTTT
-	TRBJ2-2	TRBV24-1	-	CATSVGASNTGELFF	TGTGCCACCAGTGTAGGGGCATCGAACACCGGGGAGCTGTTTTTT
-	TRBJ2-1	TRBV27	-	CASSLAQVWDEQFF	TGTGCCAGCAGTTTAGCCCAGGTCTGGGATGAGCAGTTCTTC
-	TRBJ2-3	TRBV12-3/TRBV12-4	-	CASNRLRTDTQYF	TGTGCCAGTAACAGGCTGCGGACAGATACGCAGTATTTT
-	TRBJ2-1	TRBV7-8	-	CASSFAAGIAYNEQFF	TGTGCCAGCAGCTTCGCCGCGGGGATTGCCTACAATGAGCAGTTCTTC
-	TRBJ2-1	TRBV6-2/TRBV6-3	TRBD2	CASSSTRSRAGAYNEQFF	TGTGCCAGCAGCTCTACCAGGTCTCGAGCGGGAGCCTACAATGAGCAGTTCTTC
-	TRBJ2-1	TRBV18	TRBD2	CASSRPGGRGNEQFF	TGTGCCAGCTCACGGCCTGGCGGGAGAGGAAATGAGCAGTTCTTC
once	TRBJ2-7	TRBV11-2	TRBD2	CASSLARGTSGRVAYEQYF	TGTGCCAGCAGCTTAGCCCGTGGGACTAGCGGGAGGGTGGCCTACGAGCAGTACTTC
-	TRBJ1-5	TRBV4-2	-	CASSQDQGSQPQHF	TGTGCCAGCAGCCAAGACCAGGGGAGTCAGCCCCAGCATTTT
-	TRBJ1-6	TRBV12-3/TRBV12-4	-	CASSRTGNSPLHF	TGTGCCAGCAGTAGGACGGGAAATTCACCCCTCCACTTT
-	TRBJ2-1	TRBV5-1	-	CASSRSGTGNDEQFF	TGCGCCAGCAGCCGAAGCGGGACAGGAAACGATGAGCAGTTCTTC
-	TRBJ2-1	TRBV5-1	TRBD2	CASSFYTSAYNEQFF	TGCGCCAGCAGCTTCTACACTAGCGCCTACAATGAGCAGTTCTTC
-	TRBJ2-7	TRBV27	TRBD2	CASSPRLAGGSYEQYF	TGTGCCAGCAGTCCCAGACTAGCGGGGGGCTCCTACGAGCAGTACTTC
-	TRBJ1-5	TRBV15	TRBD1	CATSLGQGNQPQHF	TGTGCCACCAGCCTGGGACAGGGCAATCAGCCCCAGCATTTT
once	TRBJ2-5	TRBV3-1/TRBV3-2	-	CASSLVGGRTQETQYF	TGTGCCAGCAGCCTTGTGGGAGGTCGGACGCAAGAGACCCAGTACTTC
-	TRBJ2-1	TRBV6-5	-	CASSYSGTLSNEQFF	TGTGCCAGCAGTTACTCGGGGACTCTTAGCAATGAGCAGTTCTTC
-	TRBJ2-1	TRBV7-2	TRBD2	CASSFTSGHNEQFF	TGTGCCAGCAGCTTCACTAGCGGCCACAATGAGCAGTTCTTC
-	TRBJ1-2	TRBV7-9	-	CASSLVDYGYTF	TGTGCCAGCAGCTTAGTAGACTATGGCTACACCTTC
-	TRBJ2-1	TRBV28	-	CASSLVGEQFF	TGTGCCAGCAGTTTGGTCGGTGAGCAGTTCTTC
few	TRBJ2-7	TRBV2	-	CASTGPIYEQYF	TGTGCCAGCACAGGGCCCATATACGAGCAGTACTTC
-	TRBJ2-5	TRBV5-1	TRBD1	CASSLAGRGRSKETQYF	TGCGCCAGCAGCTTGGCCGGCAGGGGGCGATCCAAAGAGACCCAGTACTTC
-	TRBJ2-1	TRBV9	TRBD2	CASSAAPPKTGGRSRSNNEQFF	TGTGCCAGCAGCGCAGCACCCCCGAAAACAGGCGGGAGGAGTAGGTCAAACAATGAGCAGTTCTTC
-	TRBJ2-1	TRBV6-5	TRBD1	CASIGGISYNEQFF	TGTGCCAGCATAGGGGGCATCTCCTACAATGAGCAGTTCTTC
-	TRBJ2-3	TRBV5-6	TRBD2	CASSLVVAGAGRADTQYF	TGTGCCAGCAGCTTGGTGGTAGCGGGAGCAGGGAGGGCAGATACGCAGTATTTT
-	TRBJ2-1	TRBV15	-	CATKQDDLSYNEQFF	TGTGCCACTAAACAGGACGACCTCTCCTACAATGAGCAGTTCTTC
once	TRBJ2-7	TRBV5-5	-	CASSFLGPASEQYF	TGTGCCAGCAGCTTTTTGGGGCCCGCTAGCGAGCAGTACTTC
-	TRBJ2-2	TRBV7-8	-	CASSLSSVGGLAGELFF	TGTGCCAGCAGCCTATCTTCGGTGGGAGGTCTGGCCGGGGAGCTGTTTTTT
-	TRBJ1-2	TRBV2	TRBD1	CASRGTGGPDYGYTF	TGTGCCAGCAGGGGGACAGGGGGCCCCGATTATGGCTACACCTTC
-	TRBJ2-7	TRBV7-6	-	CASSLARGGSSYEQYF	TGTGCCAGCAGCTTAGCCCGAGGGGGAAGCTCCTACGAGCAGTACTTC
-	TRBJ2-7	TRBV21-1	-	CASSFASGSSYEQYF	-
-	TRBJ2-1	TRBV19	TRBD2	CASSLISGGEQFF	TGTGCCAGTAGTCTGATATCGGGGGGTGAGCAGTTCTTC
-	TRBJ2-3	TRBV19	-	CASSIGLPGEDTQYF	TGTGCCAGTAGTATAGGTCTCCCCGGTGAAGATACGCAGTATTTT
-	TRBJ2-7	TRBV27	-	CASSLSRGTLTYEQYF	TGTGCCAGCAGTCTATCACGAGGGACACTAACCTACGAGCAGTACTTC
once	TRBJ2-3	TRBV7-9	-	CASSLTDTQYF	TGTGCCAGCAGCCTCACAGATACGCAGTATTTT
many	TRBJ2-7	TRBV9	TRBD2	CASSRAGGLYEQYF	TGTGCCAGCAGTCGAGCGGGAGGACTCTACGAGCAGTACTTC